This T cell receptor beta chain originates from a study of blood T cell repertoires in COVID-19. In the study overall: Samples taken during acute and convalescent COVID-19 were collected in the United States, Italy and Spain. PBMCs, B-cell-depleted T cells, or T cells were the source of the cDNA or gDNA that made up the material.

The V segment lost 3 bases and the J segment 5 bases; nucleotides outside the gene matches: 4. Germline-derived CDR1 and CDR2 are GTSNPN and SVGIG (reference sequence). This CDR3 is built from 13 residues. Under the authors' procedure: Amplified reference gene primers provided the basis for estimating nucleated cell counts. The assay was immunoSEQ multiplex PCR, and TCRdb's table has in-frame clones only and misses some. V and J calls and clone size are given by that table; D and trimming were obtained from the DNA. The sample shows about 80,000 clones, about four fifths of them seen only once. The TCR comes from a woman between 70 and 85 years old with acute or convalescent COVID-19. This sequence joins TRBV30 and TRBJ2-5; 9 bases align to TRBD1. Sample: peripheral blood. This CDR3 is CAWRQGAGETQYF. CDR3 in DNA: TGTGCCTGGAGACAGGGGGCCGGCGAGACCCAGTACTTC. The variable domain in full, completed from reference TRBV30 and TRBJ2-5, reads SQTIHQWPATLVQPVGSPLSLECTVEGTSNPNLYWYRQAAGRGLQLLFYSVGIGQISSEVPQNLSASRPQDRQFILSSKKLLLSDSGFYLCAWRQGAGETQYFGPGTRLLVL.